The 10 T cell receptor beta chains given below trace back to one sample, sequenced in a study of T cell responses to AZD1222 COVID-19 vaccine. Method: immunoSEQ multiplex PCR; TCRdb's copy keeps in-frame clones and lacks some. The table lists around 120,000 clones, 85% to 95% of them singletons, with 5% in the top ten. The sequences come from peripheral blood, collected 28 days after the second AZD1222 dose. These receptors were obtained from an adult who received the AZD1222 COVID-19 vaccine.

The genes are TRBV28 and TRBJ2-5; TRBD2 matches at 7 bases. Trimming cost V 5 bases and J 5 bases; bases outside gene matches: 5. The CDR3 has 13 amino acids. Germline V CDR1 and CDR2: MDHEN, SYDVKM. CDR3 residues: CASSIREAETQYF. CDR3 nucleotide sequence: TGTGCCAGCAGTATCCGGGAGGCCGAGACCCAGTACTTC. Full variable domain (remainder filled in from reference TRBV28 and TRBJ2-5): DVKVTQSSRYLVKRTGEKVFLECVQDMDHENMFWYRQDPGLGLRLIYFSYDVKMKEKGDIPEGYSVSREKKERFSLILESASTNQTSMYLCASSIREAETQYFGPGTRLLVL.

This clone came up a few times. This rearrangement joins TRBV5-6 to TRBJ1-4; TRBD1 aligns across 7 bases. Per the germline V gene, CDR1 is SGHDT and CDR2 is YYEEEE. V shed 4 bases, J shed 0 bases, and the junction held 3 bases outside the gene matches. The CDR3 covers 15 residues. The CDR3 DNA sequence: TGTGCCAGCAGCGCCGGACAGGCAACTAATGAAAAACTGTTTTTT. It codes for CASSAGQATNEKLFF.

The CDR3 region is CASKAGGASSSYNEQFF. CDR3 coding DNA: TGTGCCAGTAAGGCGGGCGGGGCTTCCAGCTCCTACAATGAGCAGTTCTTC. This chain uses TRBV19 with TRBJ2-1; D is possibly TRBD2 (6 bases). Per the germline V gene, CDR1 is LNHDA and CDR2 is SQIVND (reference sequence). Trimming removed 7 bases from V and 0 bases from J, with 19 bases in between. The CDR3 consists of 17 residues.

The rearrangement links TRBV18 to TRBJ1-5, with D perhaps TRBD1 (5 bases). Germline-derived CDR1 and CDR2 are KGHSH and LQKENI. This CDR3 comprises 15 residues. V was trimmed by 4 bases and J by 0 bases, leaving 10 bases between them. The CDR3 coding sequence is TGTGCCAGCTCACTCGGACATGATAGCAATCAGCCCCAGCATTTT. It encodes CASSLGHDSNQPQHF.

This chain joins TRBV4-2 and TRBJ2-2, with a tentative D call TRBD1 (6 bases). The CDR3 has 16 amino acids. V was shortened by 1 base and J by 0 bases, with 9 bases between the two germline ends. Looked up from germline, CDR1 is LGHNA and CDR2 is YNFKEQ. The CDR3 loop reads CASSQVGGANTGELFF. The CDR3 DNA is TGTGCCAGCAGCCAAGTAGGGGGAGCGAACACCGGGGAGCTGTTTTTT.

This clone was observed a handful of times. The chain employs TRBV29-1 and TRBJ2-7; no firm D call. Germline V gene lookup returns CDR1 SQVTM and CDR2 ANQGSEA. CDR3 size: 13 residues. The CDR3 protein is CTAMNTAAGEQYF. CDR3 DNA sequence: TGCACCGCCATGAACACAGCCGCTGGCGAGCAGTACTTC.

V is TRBV11-2 and J is TRBJ2-1; TRBD2 aligns across 7 bases. CDR3 size: 15 residues. The ends lost 8 bases at V and 3 bases at J; junction bases unmatched: 10. Germline V gene lookup returns CDR1 SGHAT and CDR2 FQNNGV. CDR3 sequence: CASRRVGGLYNEQFF. CDR3 DNA: TGTGCCAGCCGTAGAGTGGGAGGGCTCTACAATGAGCAGTTCTTC.

Written as DNA, the CDR3 is TGTGCCAGCAGCTTAGAAGGGGCAAGGAATGAAAAACTGTTTTTT. Protein sequence: CASSLEGARNEKLFF. The chain couples TRBV7-9 to TRBJ1-4, with D tentatively TRBD1 (5 bases). Trimming stripped 1 base from V and 5 bases from J, with 11 bases between. This CDR3 spans 15 amino acids. CDR1 is SEHNR and CDR2 is FQNEAQ in the germline V gene (reference sequence).

The rearrangement joins TRBV3-1 (or the pseudogene TRBV3-2) to TRBJ2-7; 7 bases agree with TRBD1. Germline V gives CDR1 LGHDT, CDR2 YNNKEL (reference sequence). Trimming at V came to 4 bases and at J to 0 bases, leaving 9 bases not matched to a gene. This CDR3 comprises 16 residues. In nucleotides, the CDR3 is TGTGCCAGCAGCCGAGCACCGGGACAGAGCTCCTACGAGCAGTACTTC. It specifies CASSRAPGQSSYEQYF.

J is TRBJ2-7 and V is TRBV21-1; the D call of TRBD1 is as the table states it, not checked on the DNA. TRBV21-1 is annotated as a pseudogene. The CDR3 contains 14 residues. In DNA, the CDR3 is TGTGCCAGCAGCAAAGTCTACAGGGCCTACGAGCAGTACTTC. Translated: CASSKVYRAYEQYF.